The T cell receptor (beta chain) described here comes from a study of metastatic and nonmetastatic thyroid tumors. Study background: It was across blood and tumor or nodule tissue from malignant and benign thyroid patients that repertoires were compared. Overall study findings and caveats: The study reportedly found significantly higher TCR beta diversity in malignant thyroid tumors than benign nodules, in blood and tumor.

In the original analysis: Clinicopathological groups of papillary thyroid cancer showed CDR3 differences that were used to build a distant-metastasis classifier. TCRdb re-called the PCR reads with MiXCR. TCRdb, not the original authors, processed these V and J calls. The sample consists of roughly 30,000 clones, around 25% of them appearing once. The sample holds many counts of this clone. Its target is unknown. One end of the junction varies from germline; a read error may be responsible. Germline V gene data show CDR1 as SSHAT and CDR2 as FNYEAQ (reference sequence). The CDR3 covers 15 residues. The entire patient cohort was treatment-naive prior to thyroid surgery.

The J gene is TRBJ2-2, the V gene TRBV7-7, with TRBD1 matching 8 bases. Sequenced material: blood. The receptor was derived from a female donor with papillary thyroid cancer or a benign thyroid nodule (not recorded which). Some clones in this sample may be carry-over from other donors' samples. CDR3 nucleotides: TGTGCTAGCAGCTTAGGGGCAGGGGGCCTCGGGGAGCTGTTTTTT. Its translation: CASSLGAGGLGELFF. The entire variable domain, with the rest obtained from reference TRBV7-7 and TRBJ2-2, is as follows: GAGVSQSPRYKVTKRGQDVTLRCDPISSHATLYWYQQALGQGPEFLTYFNYEAQPDKSGLPSDRFSAERPEGSISTLTIQRTEQRDSAMYRCASSLGAGGLGELFFGEGSRLTVL.